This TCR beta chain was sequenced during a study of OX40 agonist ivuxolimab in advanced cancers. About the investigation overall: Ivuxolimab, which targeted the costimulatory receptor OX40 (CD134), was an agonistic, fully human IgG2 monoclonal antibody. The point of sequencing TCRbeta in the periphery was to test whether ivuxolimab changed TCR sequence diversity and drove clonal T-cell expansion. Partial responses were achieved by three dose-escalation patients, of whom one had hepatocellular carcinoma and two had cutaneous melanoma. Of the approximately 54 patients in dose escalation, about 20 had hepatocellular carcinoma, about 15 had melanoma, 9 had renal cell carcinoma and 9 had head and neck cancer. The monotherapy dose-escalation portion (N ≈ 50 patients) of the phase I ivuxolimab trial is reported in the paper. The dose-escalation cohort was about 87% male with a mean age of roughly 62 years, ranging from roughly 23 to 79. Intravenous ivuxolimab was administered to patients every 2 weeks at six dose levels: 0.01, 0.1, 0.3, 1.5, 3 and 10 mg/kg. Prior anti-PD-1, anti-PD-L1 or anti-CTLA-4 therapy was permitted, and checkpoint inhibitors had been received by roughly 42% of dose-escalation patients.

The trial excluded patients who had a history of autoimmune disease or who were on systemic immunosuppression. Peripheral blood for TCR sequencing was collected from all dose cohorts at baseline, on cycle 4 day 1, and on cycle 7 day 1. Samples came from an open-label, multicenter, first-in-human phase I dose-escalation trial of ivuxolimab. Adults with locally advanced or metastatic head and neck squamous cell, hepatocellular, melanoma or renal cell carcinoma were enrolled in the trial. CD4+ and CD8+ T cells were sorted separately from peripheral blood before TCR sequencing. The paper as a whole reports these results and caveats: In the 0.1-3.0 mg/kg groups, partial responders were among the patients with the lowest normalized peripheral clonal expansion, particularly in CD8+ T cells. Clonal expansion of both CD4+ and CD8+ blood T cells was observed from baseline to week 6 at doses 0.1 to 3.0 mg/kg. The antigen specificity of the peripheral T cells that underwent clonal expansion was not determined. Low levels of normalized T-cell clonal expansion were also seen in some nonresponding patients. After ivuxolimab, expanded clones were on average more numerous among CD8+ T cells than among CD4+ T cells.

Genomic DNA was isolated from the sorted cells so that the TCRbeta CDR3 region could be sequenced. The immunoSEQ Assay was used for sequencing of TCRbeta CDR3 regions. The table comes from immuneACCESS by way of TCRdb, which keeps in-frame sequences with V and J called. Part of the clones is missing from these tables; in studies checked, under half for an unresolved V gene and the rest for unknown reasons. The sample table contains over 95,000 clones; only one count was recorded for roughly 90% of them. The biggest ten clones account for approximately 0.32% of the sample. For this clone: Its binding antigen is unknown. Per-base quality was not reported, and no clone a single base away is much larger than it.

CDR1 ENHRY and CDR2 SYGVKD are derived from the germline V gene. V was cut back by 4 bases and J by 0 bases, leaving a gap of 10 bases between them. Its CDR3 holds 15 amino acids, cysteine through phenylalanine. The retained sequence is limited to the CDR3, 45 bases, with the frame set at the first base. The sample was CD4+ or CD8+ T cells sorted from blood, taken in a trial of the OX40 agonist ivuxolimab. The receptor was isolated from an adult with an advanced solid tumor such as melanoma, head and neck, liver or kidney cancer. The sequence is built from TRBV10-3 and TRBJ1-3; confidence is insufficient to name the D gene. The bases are TGTGCCATCAGTGCGTCGGGAGCCTCTGGAAACACCATATATTTT. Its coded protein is CAISASGASGNTIYF.